This T cell receptor (beta chain) was recorded in a study of glioma-infiltrating T cells. Trimming pared 2 bases from V and 1 base from J, leaving 9 bases between. CDR3 length: 14 residues. Germline assignment: CDR1 SGHRS and CDR2 YFSETQ. Using RNA template, CDR3s of TCR alpha and beta were amplified with iRepertoire arm-PCR. TCRdb reprocessed the multiplex PCR reads with MiXCR, giving one entry per CDR3 protein. The sample lists approximately 12,000 distinct CDR3 sequences, around a quarter occurring once. The sequencing input was glioma tissue, nonneoplastic brain tissue, or PBMCs (not recorded which). This TCR derives from a human donor with low-grade glioma or glioblastoma, undergoing nonglioma brain surgery, or in good health (not recorded which). The genes are TRBV5-1 and TRBJ1-2; the D is unclear. CDR3 nucleotides: TGCGCCAGCAGCTTCAGTGACGATAACTATGGCTACACCTTC. This gives the protein CASSFSDDNYGYTF.